The T cell receptor (beta chain) under discussion was sequenced for a study of human T cells and chemical hapten exposure. Study-wide context: Patch tests put 0.01% DPC on the upper back, read at 6 days.

V shed 4 bases and J shed 0 bases, with 10 bases lying between them. The CDR3 consists of 14 residues. CDR1 is SNHLY, CDR2 FYNNEI, per germline. The time point was: patch test 2, 6 weeks after DPC sensitization. Treatment: therapeutic diphenylcyclopropenone sensitization with weekly scalp DPC. During construction of the library, unique molecular identifiers were attached to individual cDNA molecules for quantitative, reproducible TCR counting. Original processing notes: Sample TCR totals centred on a median of 95,638, ranging about 20,000 to 700,000. Via MiXCR, TCRdb re-called the RACE reads, giving one row per CDR3 protein. Here the V and J calls rest on TCRdb's processing, not on the authors' analysis. The table records more than 60,000 distinct CDR3 sequences, 9% to 12% of them present only once.

This TCR was sampled from a woman aged 45 to 65 with alopecia areata. Some clones in this sample may be carry-over from other donors' samples. This sequence joins TRBV2 and TRBJ2-7; D might be TRBD2 (5 bases). Sequencing was performed on whole blood, taken in connection with sensitization to the hapten diphenylcyclopropenone (DPC). The CDR3 reads CASSGGRSSYEQYF. Written as DNA, the CDR3 is TGTGCCAGCAGTGGCGGGCGGAGCTCCTACGAGCAGTACTTC.